The clone carrying this T cell receptor (beta chain) was counted once. The CDR3 runs 14 residues. V was pared by 3 bases and J by 0 bases, with 8 bases between. Per germline, CDR1 MNHEY and CDR2 SMNVEV (reference sequence). This table comes from immunoSEQ multiplex PCR, and its TCRdb copy is limited to in-frame clones, with some not included. This table has 160,000 or so clones, 90% to 95% appearing once. The entry originates in a study of T cell responses to AZD1222 COVID-19 vaccine. J is TRBJ2-5 and V is TRBV27, with a tentative D call TRBD1 (5 bases). Sequenced material: peripheral blood, taken on day 0 of AZD1222 vaccination. The TCR originated in an adult in good health. Here the CDR3 reads CASSLGQYQETQYF. For the CDR3, the DNA is TGTGCCAGCAGTTTGGGGCAGTACCAAGAGACCCAGTACTTC.